The clone carrying this T cell receptor (beta chain) showed up just once. Participant ages covered roughly 18 to 89 years across around 22 US areas. The authors' processing: Estimation of nucleated cell counts relied on the amplification of reference gene primers. The method was immunoSEQ multiplex PCR; TCRdb's version includes in-frame clones alone and lacks a portion of them. V and J calls and clone size come straight from that table; D and trimming were deduced from the DNA. The sample records roughly 400,000 clones, 89% being singletons. The data derive from a study of blood T cell repertoires in COVID-19. Study overall: Acute and convalescent COVID-19 specimens originated in the United States, Italy and Spain. PBMCs, B-cell-depleted T cells, or T cells were the source of the cDNA or gDNA that made up the material.

This CDR3 region has 15 residues. Per germline, CDR1 SGHDT and CDR2 YYEEEE. Trimming took 4 bases from V and 2 from J, leaving 15 bases between them. The clonotype originates from a woman under 40 who had recovered from COVID-19. J is TRBJ1-2 and V is TRBV5-6; the D gene is possibly TRBD1 (6 bases). The sequencing sample was made of PBMCs or T cells enriched from blood (not recorded which). CDR3 region: CASSRGQHANYGYTF. In DNA form, the CDR3 reads TGTGCCAGCAGCCGCGGACAGCACGCGAACTATGGCTACACCTTC.